This is a list of T cell receptor beta chains from one sample in a study of CD8 T cells in ankylosing spondylitis. TCRdb re-called the 5' RACE reads with MiXCR, one entry per CDR3 protein. The sample yields roughly 48,000 distinct CDR3 sequences, about 7% seen once. Sequenced sample: blood, either unsorted or a sorted T cell fraction (not recorded which). These receptors were taken from a female donor with ankylosing spondylitis or in good health (not recorded which). Each CDR3 is given with its conserved first and last residue. A D gene is named only where the DNA matches it firmly. Size is stated for part of the rows, as once, few or many counts, or as a class when the clone is expanded.

many,TRBJ2-7,TRBD2,TRBV3-1,TGTGCCAGCAGCAAGCTAGCGGGGGGGCGAACAGAGCAGTACTTC,CASSKLAGGRTEQYF
many,TRBJ1-2,NA,TRBV5-1,TGCGCCAGCAGCTTGGAGGCTAACTATGGCTACACCTTC,CASSLEANYGYTF
many,TRBJ1-2,NA,TRBV28,TGTGCCAGCAGTTTGTTTAGATCCGAGGGCCAAGGCTACACCTTC,CASSLFRSEGQGYTF
few,TRBJ2-3,NA,TRBV2,TGTGCCAGCAGTGAAATGGGGACAGATACGCAGTATTTT,CASSEMGTDTQYF
many,TRBJ2-2,NA,TRBV12-3/TRBV12-4,TGTGCCAGCAGTACGCCCCCCGGGTTCGGCGGGGAGCTGTTTTTT,CASSTPPGFGGELFF
many,TRBJ2-2,NA,TRBV24-1,TGTGCCACCAGTGATCCGAACACCGGGGAGCTGTTTTTT,CATSDPNTGELFF
few,TRBJ1-2,NA,TRBV20-1,TGCAGTGCTAGAGATGAGGCTGGACCCGACCTACCTTCTAGGTATGGCTACACCTTC,CSARDEAGPDLPSRYGYTF
few,TRBJ2-1,TRBD2,TRBV7-9,TGTGCCAGCAGCGGGACTAGCGGGTATGACGATGAGCAGTTCTTC,CASSGTSGYDDEQFF
many,TRBJ2-2,TRBD1,TRBV6-1,TGTGCCAGCAGAAACAGGGGGCGGAACACCGGGGAGCTGTTTTTT,CASRNRGRNTGELFF
many,TRBJ2-3,TRBD2,TRBV12-3/TRBV12-4,TGTGCCAGCAGTTTAGGGGCTAGCGGGGCTCTTACAGATACGCAGTATTTT,CASSLGASGALTDTQYF
NA,TRBJ1-5,NA,TRBV6-2/TRBV6-3,TGTGCCAGCACCAAAGGGGCAGGGGACCAGCCCCAGCATTTT,CASTKGAGDQPQHF
NA,TRBJ2-2,NA,TRBV13,TGTGCCAGCCTCAATATTGGCGGGGAGCTGTTTTTT,CASLNIGGELFF
many,TRBJ1-6,NA,TRBV7-6,TGTGCCAGCAGCCCGGCCCAGGGGATATCTTCACCCCTCCACTTT,CASSPAQGISSPLHF
many,TRBJ2-7,NA,TRBV5-1,TGCGCCAGCAGCTTGGGTAGGGGGAGCACCTACGAGCAGTACTTC,CASSLGRGSTYEQYF
many,TRBJ1-5,NA,TRBV20-1,TGCAGTGCCATAAAGGGCGGGTCTAGCAATCAGCCCCAGCATTTT,CSAIKGGSSNQPQHF
many,TRBJ2-3,NA,TRBV12-3/TRBV12-4,TGTGCCAGCAGTCCGGAGGGGACATCCACAGATACGCAGTATTTT,CASSPEGTSTDTQYF
many,TRBJ2-7,TRBD1,TRBV13,TGTGCCAGCAGCTTATCCGGGGACAGTTCCTACGAGCAGTACTTC,CASSLSGDSSYEQYF
many,TRBJ1-4,NA,TRBV5-1,TGCGCCAGCAGGCGTGATGGGGGCGAAAAACTGTTTTTT,CASRRDGGEKLFF
many,TRBJ2-5,NA,TRBV12-3/TRBV12-4,TGTGCCAGCAGTTTGCGAGGGGACCAAGAGACCCAGTACTTC,CASSLRGDQETQYF
NA,TRBJ2-2,NA,TRBV7-2,TGTGCCAGCAGCGGGTTTAACACCGGGGAGCTGTTTTTT,CASSGFNTGELFF
many,TRBJ1-1,NA,TRBV5-5,TGTGCCAGCAGCCTGGGGCCGAACACTGAAGCTTTCTTT,CASSLGPNTEAFF
many,TRBJ1-4,TRBD1,TRBV7-6,TGTGCCAGCAGCCTGGGGACAGTCACTACAACTAATGAAAAACTGTTTTTT,CASSLGTVTTTNEKLFF
many,TRBJ2-2,NA,TRBV5-5,TGTGCCAGCAGCTTCTCCCGTCTAGAGTCCGGGGAGCTGTTTTTT,CASSFSRLESGELFF
many,TRBJ1-1,TRBD1,TRBV5-1,TGCGCCAGCAGCCATTTAACAGGGGGATTGAACACTGAAGCTTTCTTT,CASSHLTGGLNTEAFF
many,TRBJ1-6,TRBD1,TRBV11-1,TGTGCCAGCAGCCTAGGGGCCGGACAGGGACGTTCACCCCTCCACTTT,CASSLGAGQGRSPLHF
many,TRBJ1-6,TRBD1,TRBV2,TGTGCCAGCAGTGGGGGACAGCCGTTCTCCTATAATTCACCCCTCCACTTT,CASSGGQPFSYNSPLHF
many,TRBJ2-1,NA,TRBV7-7,TGTGCTAGCAGCCCCCAGGTGGACAATGAGCAGTTCTTC,CASSPQVDNEQFF
many,TRBJ1-2,NA,TRBV29-1,TGCAGCGTAGCAGGGTTAGGCTACACCTTC,CSVAGLGYTF
many,TRBJ1-2,NA,TRBV27,TGTGCCAGCAGTTTATCAGGGTCAGGCTCGGAGATTCTCTTCTACACCTTC,CASSLSGSGSEILFYTF
many,TRBJ2-3,TRBD1,TRBV7-7,TGTGCTAGCAGTCCGGGACAGAGGAACACAGATACGCAGTATTTT,CASSPGQRNTDTQYF
many,TRBJ1-2,TRBD1,TRBV20-1,TGCAGTGCTAGGAAACCGGGACAGGGGAACTATGGCTACACCTTC,CSARKPGQGNYGYTF
many,TRBJ2-3,TRBD1,TRBV20-1,TGCAGTGCTAGACAGCAGGGGGGCACAGATACGCAGTATTTT,CSARQQGGTDTQYF
many,TRBJ2-1,NA,TRBV7-3,TGTGCCAGCAGCTTAAATTCGGATGAGCAGTTCTTC,CASSLNSDEQFF
many,TRBJ1-2,TRBD1,TRBV6-6,TGTGCCAGCAGTTACGGGGATACAGGGGACTATGGCTACACCTTC,CASSYGDTGDYGYTF
many,TRBJ2-3,NA,TRBV20-1,TGCAGTGCTAGAGATCCGTCCGGGTCGACAGATACGCAGTATTTT,CSARDPSGSTDTQYF
many,TRBJ2-1,NA,TRBV20-1,TGCAGTGCTAGAGGTTTAACGACAGTCTACAATGAGCAGTTCTTC,CSARGLTTVYNEQFF
many,TRBJ2-2,NA,TRBV4-2,TGTGCCAGCAGCCAAGAGGCGGCGCAGGGGGGGAACACCGGGGAGCTGTTTTTT,CASSQEAAQGGNTGELFF
many,TRBJ2-7,TRBD1,TRBV4-3,TGCGCCAGCAGCCAAGATCGCTTACAGGGGGCTAATGAGCAGTACTTC,CASSQDRLQGANEQYF
many,TRBJ2-3,NA,TRBV20-1,TGCAGTGCTCGCCCGCTCGGGGCAGGAGATACGCAGTATTTT,CSARPLGAGDTQYF
many,TRBJ2-5,TRBD2,TRBV2,TGTGCCAGCAGCACCGGGACTAGTCGAGAGACCCAGTACTTC,CASSTGTSRETQYF
many,TRBJ1-6,NA,TRBV7-3,TGTGCCAGCAGCTTAGGAGGAGAACTTAATTCACCCCTCCACTTT,CASSLGGELNSPLHF